This is a list of T cell receptor beta chains from one sample in a study of cytomegalovirus exposure and HLA in healthy donors. Some clones are missing from TCRdb's copy, which holds only in-frame ones; the method was immunoSEQ multiplex PCR. The sample yields roughly 80,000 clones, about two thirds seen once. Sequences were obtained from PBMCs. These receptors were collected from a man under 40 in good health and CMV-seropositive. CDR3s include the opening cysteine and the closing phenylalanine or tryptophan. Fields, in order: clone size, D gene, CDR3 length, V gene, J gene, CDR3 DNA, CDR3 protein. The D gene is left open where the match is weak. Part of the rows lack a size; the others show once, few, many or a class for expanded clones.

few	NA	15	TRBV21-1	TRBJ1-2	TGTGCCAGCGGAGCGTGTCAGGGGCGAAACTATGGCTACACCTTC	CASGACQGRNYGYTF
NA	NA	13	TRBV10-3	TRBJ2-3	TGTGCCATCAGTGATACTAGTGCAGATACGCAGTATTTT	CAISDTSADTQYF
NA	NA	14	TRBV18	TRBJ2-3	TGTGCCAGCTCACTCCAGACAAACACAGATACGCAGTATTTT	CASSLQTNTDTQYF
NA	NA	12	TRBV9	TRBJ1-2	TGTGCCAGCAGCAATCCAGGCGATGGCTACACCTTC	CASSNPGDGYTF
NA	TRBD1	15	TRBV19	TRBJ2-1	TGTGCCAGTAGTATCTCCGGGACAGCCTACAATGAGCAGTTCTTC	CASSISGTAYNEQFF
NA	TRBD1	14	TRBV6-1	TRBJ2-1	TGTGCCAGCAGTCCCAGGGGGCGCAACGATGAGCAGTTCTTC	CASSPRGRNDEQFF
few	NA	15	TRBV5-1	TRBJ1-2	TGCGCCAGCAGCTTGGTTGCGGGTCCGGTCTATGGCTACACCTTC	CASSLVAGPVYGYTF
NA	TRBD1	15	TRBV2	TRBJ2-5	TGTGCCAGCAGTGGGTGGCAGGGGGCTTTAGAGACCCAGTACTTC	CASSGWQGALETQYF
few	NA	10	TRBV11-3	TRBJ1-6	TGTGCCCCCTGGGAGTCACCCCTCCACTTT	CAPWESPLHF
few	NA	15	TRBV7-7	TRBJ2-2	TGTGCCAGCAGCTTAGGCCAGGGGAACACCGGGGAGCTGTTTTTT	CASSLGQGNTGELFF
NA	NA	16	TRBV28	TRBJ1-5	TGTGCCAGCAGTGCCGGTGGGAGGGATAGCAATCAGCCCCAGCATTTT	CASSAGGRDSNQPQHF
few	TRBD1	14	TRBV19	TRBJ1-5	TGTGCCAGTAGTACCACAGGGGGCCATCAGCCCCAGCATTTT	CASSTTGGHQPQHF
NA	TRBD1	13	TRBV30	TRBJ2-7	TGTGCCTGGGATCCGGGACAGGGGGTTGAGCAGTACTTC	CAWDPGQGVEQYF
NA	NA	13	TRBV5-4	TRBJ2-7	TGTGCCAGCAGCCCGTCGACAGGCTACGAGCAGTACTTC	CASSPSTGYEQYF
few	TRBD2	12	TRBV29-1	TRBJ2-5	TGCAGCGTTCTGACTAGCCGGGAGACCCAGTACTTC	CSVLTSRETQYF
NA	TRBD1	12	TRBV25-1	TRBJ1-2	TGTGCCATCTGGGACAGGGAGTATGGCTACACCTTC	CAIWDREYGYTF
NA	TRBD2	16	TRBV15	TRBJ2-5	TGTGCCACCAGCAGAGGAGCGGGGGGGCCTCAAGAGACCCAGTACTTC	CATSRGAGGPQETQYF
NA	TRBD2	15	TRBV28	TRBJ2-7	TGTGCCAGCCGAGTGGCGGGGGGGAGTAGGTACGAGCAGTACTTC	CASRVAGGSRYEQYF
NA	NA	13	TRBV29-1	TRBJ2-7	TGCAGCGTTGAAACCTATCCGAATTACGAGCAGTACTTC	CSVETYPNYEQYF
NA	NA	15	TRBV2	TRBJ2-1	TGTGCCAGCAGTGAAGCGCAGGGTTCCTACAATGAGCAGTTCTTC	CASSEAQGSYNEQFF
NA	NA	11	TRBV2	TRBJ1-4	TGTGCCAGCACCTTTAATGAAAAACTGTTTTTT	CASTFNEKLFF
NA	NA	14	TRBV28	TRBJ1-4	TGTGCCAGCAGATTTGCGGGAAACGGGGAAAAACTGTTTTTT	CASRFAGNGEKLFF
NA	NA	15	TRBV18	TRBJ2-3	TGTGCCAGCTCACCACCGGGGCACTACACAGATACGCAGTATTTT	CASSPPGHYTDTQYF
NA	NA	15	TRBV9	TRBJ2-3	TGTGCCAGCAGCGTAGTTAGCGGAAGCACAGATACGCAGTATTTT	CASSVVSGSTDTQYF
NA	TRBD2	15	TRBV11-3	TRBJ2-7	TGTGCCAGCAGTAAACTAGCGGGAAGCCCCTACGAGCAGTACTTC	CASSKLAGSPYEQYF
NA	TRBD2	15	TRBV28	TRBJ2-5	TGTGCCAGCAGCGTCACTAGCGGGAGTTGGGAGACCCAGTACTTC	CASSVTSGSWETQYF
NA	NA	14	TRBV19	TRBJ1-5	TGTGCCAGTAGTATGGATCCCGGTCGGGAGCCCCAGCATTTT	CASSMDPGREPQHF
once	TRBD2	16	TRBV2	TRBJ2-7	TGTGCCAGCATTTGGGCCCCGGGACTAGCGGGCTACGAGCAGTACTTC	CASIWAPGLAGYEQYF
NA	NA	15	TRBV9	TRBJ2-1	TGTGCCAGCAGCGCCGTCGTTACTCAGGGGAATGAGCAGTTCTTC	CASSAVVTQGNEQFF
few	NA	16	TRBV7-4	TRBJ2-7	TGTGCCAGCAGCTTAGATGCGACAGGCGCATCCTACGAGCAGTACTTC	CASSLDATGASYEQYF
NA	NA	13	TRBV28	TRBJ2-7	TGTGCCAGCAGTCAACAGGGTAGCTACGAGCAGTACTTC	CASSQQGSYEQYF
few	NA	15	TRBV5-1	TRBJ2-7	TGCGCCAGCAGCTTGGACAGAGCACCCTCCTACGAGCAGTACTTC	CASSLDRAPSYEQYF
NA	NA	13	TRBV12-5	TRBJ2-2	TGTGCTAGTGGGACTCAATTGGGCGGGGAGCTGTTTTTT	CASGTQLGGELFF
NA	TRBD2	14	TRBV7-2	TRBJ2-5	TGTGCCAGCAGCCGGGGACTACCCCACGAGACCCAGTACTTC	CASSRGLPHETQYF
few	TRBD2	14	TRBV28	TRBJ2-2	TGTGCCAGCAATAGCGGGGGGGCCCCCGGGGAGCTGTTTTTT	CASNSGGAPGELFF
NA	NA	12	TRBV11-2	TRBJ1-5	TGTGCCAGCAGCTTAGTGGGCCAGCCCCAGCATTTT	CASSLVGQPQHF
NA	NA	14	TRBV28	TRBJ1-2	TGTGCCAGCAGTTTAATTCCAGCTAACTATGGCTACACCTTC	CASSLIPANYGYTF
NA	TRBD1	15	TRBV7-2	TRBJ2-1	TGTGCCAGCAGCCCTGACAGGGGGGGTTACAATGAGCAGTTCTTC	CASSPDRGGYNEQFF
NA	NA	13	TRBV5-1	TRBJ2-1	TGCGCCAGCAGCTTGAGGGGGGGCAATGAGCAGTTCTTC	CASSLRGGNEQFF
NA	NA	15	TRBV6-1	TRBJ2-1	TGTGCCAGCAGTGAGGACGGGGGCTCCTACAATGAGCAGTTCTTC	CASSEDGGSYNEQFF
few	TRBD1	16	TRBV6-5	TRBJ2-7	TGTGCCAGCAGTTACTCCGTCGGAAGGGGGCTCTACGAGCAGTACTTC	CASSYSVGRGLYEQYF
NA	NA	11	TRBV20-1	TRBJ2-1	TGCAGTGCTGCGCCACGGACAGAGCAGTTCTTC	CSAAPRTEQFF
NA	NA	17	TRBV28	TRBJ1-1	TGTGCCAGCAGTTCGTTCGTCTCTGATCGGGGACACTCTGAAGCTTTCTTT	CASSSFVSDRGHSEAFF